Below are 2 T cell receptor beta chains sequenced from a single sample in a study of blood T cell repertoires in COVID-19. Generated by immunoSEQ multiplex PCR, the TCRdb table keeps only in-frame clones and is missing some. The sample lists over 350,000 clones, more than 75% occurring once. Sample: PBMCs or T cells enriched from blood (not recorded which). All receptors come from a woman aged 25 to 45 with acute COVID-19.

CDR3 sequence reads: CASSLGSREVLQYF. As DNA, the CDR3 is TGTGCCAGCAGCTTAGGATCCAGGGAAGTATTGCAGTACTTC. V gene TRBV7-2 combines with J gene TRBJ2-7; a possible D gene is TRBD1 (5 bases). This CDR3 has 14 residues. Per germline, CDR1 SGHTA and CDR2 FQGNSA. Trimming pared 1 base from V and 9 bases from J, leaving 16 bases between.

This clone was counted only a few times. The rearrangement uses TRBV27 and TRBJ1-4; TRBD1 matches 9 bases. This CDR3 contains 16 residues. With V trimmed by 5 bases and J by 3 bases, 7 bases remained unmatched. From germline, CDR1 is MNHEY and CDR2 SMNVEV (reference sequence). The CDR3: CASSMGQGIANEKLFF. The CDR3 DNA reads as TGTGCCAGCAGTATGGGACAGGGTATAGCTAATGAAAAACTGTTTTTT.